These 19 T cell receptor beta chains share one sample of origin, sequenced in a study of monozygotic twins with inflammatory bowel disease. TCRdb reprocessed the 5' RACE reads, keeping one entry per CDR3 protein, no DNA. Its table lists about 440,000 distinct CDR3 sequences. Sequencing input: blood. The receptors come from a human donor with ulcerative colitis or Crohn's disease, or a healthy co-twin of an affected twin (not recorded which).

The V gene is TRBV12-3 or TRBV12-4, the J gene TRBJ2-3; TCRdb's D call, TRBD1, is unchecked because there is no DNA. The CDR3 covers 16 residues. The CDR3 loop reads CASSRPGGSSTDTQYF.

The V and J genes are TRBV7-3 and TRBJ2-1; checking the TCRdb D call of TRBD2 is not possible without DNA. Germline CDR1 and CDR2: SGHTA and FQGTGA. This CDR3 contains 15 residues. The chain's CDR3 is CASSSSGGARNDQFF.

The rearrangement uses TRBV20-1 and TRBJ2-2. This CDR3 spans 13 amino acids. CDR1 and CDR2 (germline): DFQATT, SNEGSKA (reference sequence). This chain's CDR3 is CSARAGNTGELFF.

The CDR3 is CASSQKTGEWVGELFF. The chain combines TRBV5-4 with TRBJ2-2; TCRdb designates TRBD1, a call that cannot be tested without DNA. The length of the CDR3 is 16 residues. Germline-derived CDR1 and CDR2 are SGHNT and YYREEE (reference sequence).

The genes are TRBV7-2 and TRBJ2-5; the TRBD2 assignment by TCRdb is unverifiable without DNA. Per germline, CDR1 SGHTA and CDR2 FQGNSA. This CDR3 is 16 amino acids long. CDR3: CASSLFLAGSQETQYF. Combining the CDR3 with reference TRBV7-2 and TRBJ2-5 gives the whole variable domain GAGVSQSPSNKVTEKGKDVELRCDPISGHTALYWYRQSLGQGLEFLIYFQGNSAPDKSGLPSDRFSAERTGGSVSTLTIQRTQQEDSAVYLCASSLFLAGSQETQYFGPGTRLLVL.

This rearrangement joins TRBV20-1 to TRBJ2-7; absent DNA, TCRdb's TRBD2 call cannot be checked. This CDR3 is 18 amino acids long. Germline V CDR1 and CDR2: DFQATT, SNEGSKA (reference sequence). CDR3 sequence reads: CSARRRVLAGVQSYEQYF.

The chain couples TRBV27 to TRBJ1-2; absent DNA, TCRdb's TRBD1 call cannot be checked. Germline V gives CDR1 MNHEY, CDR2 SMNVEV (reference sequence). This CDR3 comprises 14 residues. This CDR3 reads CASSPPSMYYGYTF.

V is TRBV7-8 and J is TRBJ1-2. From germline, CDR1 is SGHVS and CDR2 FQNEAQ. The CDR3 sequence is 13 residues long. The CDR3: CASSLGGEAGYTF.

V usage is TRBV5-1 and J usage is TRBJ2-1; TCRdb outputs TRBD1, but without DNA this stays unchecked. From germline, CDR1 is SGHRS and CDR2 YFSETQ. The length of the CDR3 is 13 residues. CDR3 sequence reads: CASTPGVQNEQFF.

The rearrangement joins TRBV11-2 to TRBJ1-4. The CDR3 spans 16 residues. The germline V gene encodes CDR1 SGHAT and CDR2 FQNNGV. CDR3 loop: CASSLDDGALREKLFF.

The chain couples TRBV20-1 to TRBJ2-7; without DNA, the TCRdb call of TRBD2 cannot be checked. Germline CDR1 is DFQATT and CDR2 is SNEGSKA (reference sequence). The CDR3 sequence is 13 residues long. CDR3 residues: CSAVRNIAGEQYF.

The CDR3 spells CSARRGLAGVWDEQFF. V and J are TRBV20-1 and TRBJ2-1; the TRBD2 assignment by TCRdb is unverifiable without DNA. The CDR3 has 16 amino acids. Germline values: CDR1 DFQATT, CDR2 SNEGSKA (reference sequence).

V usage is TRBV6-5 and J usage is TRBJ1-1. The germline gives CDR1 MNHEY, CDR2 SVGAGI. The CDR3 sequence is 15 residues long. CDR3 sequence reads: CASSYGQFMNTEAFF.

The CDR3 loop reads CASAEAGGGDTQYF. The chain uses TRBV27 and TRBJ2-3; as DNA is missing, the TRBD2 call by TCRdb cannot be tested. CDR1 and CDR2 (germline): MNHEY, SMNVEV (reference sequence). The CDR3 loop spans 14 amino acids.

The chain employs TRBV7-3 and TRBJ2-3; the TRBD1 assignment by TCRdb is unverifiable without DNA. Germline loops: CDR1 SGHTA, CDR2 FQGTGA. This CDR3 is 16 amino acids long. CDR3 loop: CASSLQPQGLRDTQYF.

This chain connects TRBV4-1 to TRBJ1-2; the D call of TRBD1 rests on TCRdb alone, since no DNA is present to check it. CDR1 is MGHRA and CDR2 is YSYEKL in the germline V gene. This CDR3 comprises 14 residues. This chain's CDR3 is CASSQVGGGYGYTF.

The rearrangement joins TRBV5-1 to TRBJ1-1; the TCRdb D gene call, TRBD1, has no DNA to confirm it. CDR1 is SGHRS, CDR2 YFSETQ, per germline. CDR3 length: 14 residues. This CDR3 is CASSSTGGVTEAFF.

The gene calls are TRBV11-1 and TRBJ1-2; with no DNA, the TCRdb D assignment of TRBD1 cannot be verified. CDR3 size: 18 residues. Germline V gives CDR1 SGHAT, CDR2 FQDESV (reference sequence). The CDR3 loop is CASSLAEGAVPLNYGYTF.

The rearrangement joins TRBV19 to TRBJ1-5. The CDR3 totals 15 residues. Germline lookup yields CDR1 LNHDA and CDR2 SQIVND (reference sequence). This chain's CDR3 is CASSTVRGGDQPQHF.